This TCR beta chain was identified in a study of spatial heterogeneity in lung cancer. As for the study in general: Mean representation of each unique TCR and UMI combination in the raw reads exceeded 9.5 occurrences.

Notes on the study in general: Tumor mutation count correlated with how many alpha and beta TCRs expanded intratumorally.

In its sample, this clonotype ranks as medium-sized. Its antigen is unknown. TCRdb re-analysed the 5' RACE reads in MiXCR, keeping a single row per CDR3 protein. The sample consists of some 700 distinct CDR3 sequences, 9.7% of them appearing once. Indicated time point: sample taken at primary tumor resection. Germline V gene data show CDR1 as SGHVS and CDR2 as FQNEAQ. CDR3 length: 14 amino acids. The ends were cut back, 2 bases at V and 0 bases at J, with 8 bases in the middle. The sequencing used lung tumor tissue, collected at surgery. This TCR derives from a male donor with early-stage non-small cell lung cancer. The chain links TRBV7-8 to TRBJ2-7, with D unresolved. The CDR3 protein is CASSLTRSSYEQYF. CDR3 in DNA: TGTGCCAGCAGCTTAACGAGGAGCTCCTACGAGCAGTACTTC.